Listed below are T cell receptor beta chains from one sample, sequenced in a study of blood T cell repertoires in COVID-19. Using immunoSEQ multiplex PCR, the repertoire was profiled, and TCRdb retains in-frame clones only, with some absent. The repertoire holds nearly 300,000 clones, with roughly 91% as singletons. Sequencing input: PBMCs or T cells enriched from blood (not recorded which). These TCRs come from a woman between 45 and 65 years old who had been exposed to COVID-19. Both conserved end residues are part of each CDR3. The order of the fields is V gene, D gene, J gene, clone size, CDR3 DNA, CDR3 protein. A D gene is named only where the DNA matches it firmly. The size field is filled for only some rows; it gives once, few, many or a size class.

TRBV10-3	-	TRBJ2-7	-	TGTGCCATCAGTGAGTCTTCGGGACTGACCTTTACCTACGAGCAGTACTTC	CAISESSGLTFTYEQYF
TRBV5-1	TRBD1	TRBJ1-1	few	TGCGCCAGCAGCGGGACAGGGTCTTTGAACACTGAAGCTTTCTTT	CASSGTGSLNTEAFF
TRBV7-2	TRBD2	TRBJ2-2	-	TGTGCCAGCAGGCCCAGCGGGGGGGCACTTTCCGGGGAGCTGTTTTTT	CASRPSGGALSGELFF
TRBV2	TRBD2	TRBJ2-3	-	TGTGCCAGCAGCCGCGGGGGGTCAGATACGCAGTATTTT	CASSRGGSDTQYF
TRBV19	TRBD1	TRBJ2-7	-	TGTGCCAGTAGAGACAGGGGGCAAACCTACGAGCAGTACTTC	CASRDRGQTYEQYF
TRBV5-1	-	TRBJ1-2	-	TGCGCCAGCAGCCAGAGCACGACAGGCGGGGGCTATGGCTACACCTTC	CASSQSTTGGGYGYTF
TRBV30	-	TRBJ2-3	-	TGTGCCTGGAGTAGGACTTCTAGCACAGATACGCAGTATTTT	CAWSRTSSTDTQYF
TRBV5-4	-	TRBJ2-7	-	TGTGCCAGCAGTCCCTCCGGGCTGGGGCCTTACGAGCAGTACTTC	CASSPSGLGPYEQYF
TRBV7-9	-	TRBJ1-3	-	TGTGCCAGCAGCCAAAACATTCAGGGTGCTGGAAACACCATATATTTT	CASSQNIQGAGNTIYF
TRBV30	TRBD1	TRBJ2-5	few	TGTGCCTGGGTTGGACAGGGGAAATCGGAGACCCAGTACTTC	CAWVGQGKSETQYF
TRBV28	TRBD1	TRBJ2-7	-	TGTGCCAGCAGTCTACTAAGCCGGGACAGGGACGAGCAGTACTTC	CASSLLSRDRDEQYF
TRBV18	TRBD1	TRBJ1-2	-	TGTGCCAGCTCGGCGGGACAGGATAACTATGGCTACACCTTC	CASSAGQDNYGYTF
TRBV19	TRBD1	TRBJ1-2	once	TGTGCCAGTAGTTCGACAGGGGATCAGTGGAGAGGCTACACCTTC	CASSSTGDQWRGYTF
TRBV6-5	-	TRBJ2-7	-	TGTGCCAGCAGTTACTCGGCAGGGGTTTACGAGCAGTACTTC	CASSYSAGVYEQYF
TRBV28	-	TRBJ2-1	-	TGTGCCAGCAATCCGGGGTACCATGAGCAGTTCTTC	CASNPGYHEQFF
TRBV7-6	TRBD1	TRBJ2-5	-	TGTGCCAGCAGCTTCGAAACAGGGGTAGGAGAGACCCAGTACTTC	CASSFETGVGETQYF
TRBV3-1/TRBV3-2	-	TRBJ2-2	-	TGTGCCAGCAGCCAACTCACCGGGGAGCTGTTTTTT	CASSQLTGELFF
TRBV5-1	TRBD1	TRBJ1-3	-	TGCGCCAGCAGATCGGCCGGGACAGGGGGAGGAAACACCATATATTTT	CASRSAGTGGGNTIYF
TRBV14	-	TRBJ2-7	-	TGTGCCAGCAGCCTTTTGAGGTGGAACGAGCAGTACTTC	CASSLLRWNEQYF
TRBV20-1	-	TRBJ2-1	-	TGCAGTGCTAGTGAAACAGTCTACAATGAGCAGTTCTTC	CSASETVYNEQFF
TRBV29-1	-	TRBJ2-7	once	TGCAGCGTTGCGCCAACAGGGAACGAGCAGTACTTC	CSVAPTGNEQYF
TRBV2	-	TRBJ1-1	-	TGTGCCAGCTGGGGCCTTAACACTGAAGCTTTCTTT	CASWGLNTEAFF
TRBV28	TRBD1	TRBJ2-6	-	TGTGCCAGCAGTTTCGTCAGGGGGCGTGGGGCCAACGTCCTGACTTTC	CASSFVRGRGANVLTF
TRBV7-8	TRBD2	TRBJ2-1	few	TGTGCCAGCAGCTTTTCTAGCGGGACTTACAATGAGCAGTTCTTC	CASSFSSGTYNEQFF
TRBV25-1	TRBD1	TRBJ2-7	-	TGTGCCAGCAGCCCCCTGACAGGGGCAGTCATCTACGAGCAGTACTTC	CASSPLTGAVIYEQYF
TRBV6-5	-	TRBJ1-5	few	TGTGCCAGCAGTTACTCGAACAGTCCGCCCCCCCAGCATTTT	CASSYSNSPPPQHF
TRBV6-5	-	TRBJ1-1	-	TGTGCCACCGGGACGGGAGCCCCCGAAGCTTTCTTT	CATGTGAPEAFF
TRBV19	TRBD1	TRBJ1-5	-	TGTGCCAGTGGGTACCGGGACAGGGGGCTTCAGCCCCAGCATTTT	CASGYRDRGLQPQHF
TRBV3-1/TRBV3-2	TRBD1	TRBJ2-7	-	TGTGCCAGCAGTCAGGGACAGGGCAGGTTCGAGCAGTACTTC	CASSQGQGRFEQYF
TRBV11-2	TRBD2	TRBJ2-5	-	TGTGCCAGCAGACCCATAGCGGGGCAGTACCAAGAGACCCAGTACTTC	CASRPIAGQYQETQYF
TRBV19	TRBD1	TRBJ2-7	-	TGTGCCAGTAGCAGTTACAGGGGGATCTACGAGCAGTACTTC	CASSSYRGIYEQYF
TRBV9	TRBD1	TRBJ2-3	-	TGTGCCAGCAGCTCAGCAGGGGGCATCACAGATACGCAGTATTTT	CASSSAGGITDTQYF
TRBV7-2	TRBD1	TRBJ1-2	-	TGTGCCAGCAGCCCAACGACAGGGGGGGGATATGGCTACACCTTC	CASSPTTGGGYGYTF
TRBV3-1/TRBV3-2	-	TRBJ2-7	-	TGTGCCAGCAGCCCCTGGGACAAAAGAAACTACGAGCAGTACTTC	CASSPWDKRNYEQYF
TRBV28	-	TRBJ1-1	-	TGTGCCAGCAGGGAGGGAGGACTGAACACTGAAGCTTTCTTT	CASREGGLNTEAFF
TRBV2	-	TRBJ2-5	few	TGTGCCAGCAGTGAACAGGCAGCCCGAGAGACCCAGTACTTC	CASSEQAARETQYF
TRBV6-5	TRBD1	TRBJ2-5	-	TGTGCCAGCAGTCTTCGACAGGGCCAAGAGACCCAGTACTTC	CASSLRQGQETQYF
TRBV7-9	-	TRBJ1-3	-	TGTGCCAGCAGCGTCGCTCGTTCGGACACCATATATTTT	CASSVARSDTIYF
TRBV4-1	TRBD1	TRBJ1-4	-	TGCGCCAGCAGCCATCCAGGGACAGGGCTTAATGAAAAACTGTTTTTT	CASSHPGTGLNEKLFF